The 9 T cell receptor beta chains given below trace back to one sample, sequenced in a study of response to subunit inactivated influenza vaccine. TCRdb redid the calling of the RT-PCR reads with MiXCR, one entry per CDR3 protein. In the table there are hundreds of thousands of distinct CDR3 sequences, 13% of which are singletons. This specimen consisted of PBMCs from blood, obtained roughly 47 days after vaccination. The receptors shown here come from a man in his fifties or sixties who received an inactivated influenza vaccine.

The chain is built from TRBV12-3 or TRBV12-4 and TRBJ2-5, with D possibly TRBD1 on 5 matching bases. This CDR3 contains 16 residues. V was shortened by 3 bases and J by 5 bases, with 19 bases between the two germline ends. The CDR3 coding sequence is TGTGCCAGCAGTTTGTATTCCTGGGCGCCAGGGGAGACCCAGTACTTC. It encodes CASSLYSWAPGETQYF.

The sample holds a few counts of this clonotype. The chain uses TRBV20-1 and TRBJ2-1; a possible D gene is TRBD1 (5 bases). CDR1 is DFQATT and CDR2 is SNEGSKA in the germline V gene (reference sequence). The germline V and J ends were trimmed by 5 bases and 4 bases, with 12 bases remaining between them. This CDR3 spans 13 amino acids. CDR3 sequence reads: CSARRQSYNEQFF. CDR3 sequence (DNA): TGCAGTGCTCGAAGACAGTCTTACAATGAGCAGTTCTTC.

In its sample, this clonotype was seen many times. This rearrangement joins TRBV6-5 to TRBJ2-1, with D possibly TRBD2 on 5 matching bases. The CDR3 extends over 17 amino acids. Germline V gene lookup returns CDR1 MNHEY and CDR2 SVGAGI. V was clipped by 1 base and J by 5 bases, with 18 bases between them. CDR3 sequence: CASSYYYQPSGNNEQFF. The CDR3 nucleotides read TGTGCCAGCAGTTACTACTATCAACCTTCGGGGAACAATGAGCAGTTCTTC.

This clonotype was found a few times. This chain connects TRBV4-3 to TRBJ2-7; 11 positions match TRBD2. CDR3 size: 16 residues. Germline assignment: CDR1 LGHNA and CDR2 YSLEER. With V trimmed by 3 bases and J by 3 bases, 7 bases remained unmatched. The CDR3: CASSHRLAGMFYEQYF. In nucleotides, the CDR3 is TGCGCCAGCAGCCACAGACTAGCGGGGATGTTCTACGAGCAGTACTTC.

This clonotype has a count of ten or more. The chain uses TRBV20-1 and TRBJ2-5; 8 nucleotides align to TRBD1. Per the germline V gene, CDR1 is DFQATT and CDR2 is SNEGSKA (reference sequence). This CDR3 contains 14 residues. The ends lost 6 bases at V and 1 base at J; junction bases unmatched: 7. CDR3 bases: TGCAGTGCCCGGAAGACAGGGGTCCAAGAGACCCAGTACTTC. This translates into CSARKTGVQETQYF.

V gene TRBV6-5 combines with J gene TRBJ2-5; 12 positions agree with TRBD2. Germline loops: CDR1 MNHEY, CDR2 SVGAGI. The V gene end was trimmed by 1 base and the J gene end by 1 base; junction bases not matched to a gene: 1. CDR3 length: 16 residues. CDR3 loop: CASSYWTSGIQETQYF. In DNA, the CDR3 is TGTGCCAGCAGTTACTGGACTAGCGGGATCCAAGAGACCCAGTACTTC.

In regard to this clonotype: Sequence at one end of the junction differs from germline and may be a read error. J is TRBJ2-3 and V is TRBV7-7; D is ambiguous. CDR3 length equals 13 residues. Germline V gene sequence: CDR1 SSHAT, CDR2 FNYEAQ (reference sequence). DNA for the CDR3: TGTGCTAGCAGCTTATGGCGCACAGATACGCAGTATTTT. Translating gives CASSLWRTDTQYF.

This chain connects TRBV30 to TRBJ2-2; no definite D call. Per the germline V gene, CDR1 is GTSNPN and CDR2 is SVGIG (reference sequence). V was trimmed by 5 bases and J by 6 bases, leaving 10 bases between them. This CDR3 is built from 12 residues. CDR3 sequence reads: CAWSTEAGELFF. The CDR3 DNA follows: TGTGCCTGGTCCACCGAGGCCGGGGAGCTGTTTTTT.

This clonotype was detected only a few times. Germline and junction disagree at one end, which may indicate a read error. This chain connects TRBV5-1 to TRBJ2-3; 9 bases are shared with TRBD1. Germline lookup yields CDR1 SGHRS and CDR2 YFSETQ. CDR3 length: 15 amino acids. The CDR3 is CASSLDRGATDTQYF. The DNA of the CDR3 is TGCGCCAGCAGTTTGGACAGGGGAGCCACAGATACGCAGTATTTT.